The 23 T cell receptor beta chains below were found in one sample sequenced in a study of cytomegalovirus exposure and HLA in healthy donors. This PCR relied on a set of 60 Vbeta primers and 13 Jbeta primers. Profiled with immunoSEQ multiplex PCR; TCRdb holds only in-frame clones, not every one. The table records about 130,000 clones, 70% to 85% of them present only once. The sequenced sample was PBMCs. These receptors all come from a boy between 10 and 17 years old in good health and CMV-seronegative.

This clone appeared a few times. This chain uses TRBV4-3 with TRBJ2-7; 11 nucleotides line up with TRBD2. V lost 0 bases, J lost 1 base, and 5 bases stayed unmatched. There are 17 residues in the CDR3. Germline loops: CDR1 LGHNA, CDR2 YSLEER. The CDR3, as DNA: TGCGCCAGCAGCCAAGAATGGGTAGCGGGAGGGTCCTACGAGCAGTACTTC. It yields the protein CASSQEWVAGGSYEQYF.

The CDR3 coding sequence is TGTGCCAGCAGTCCCGGGCTGCGGGAGGAGGGCTACAATGAGCAGTTCTTC. This gives the protein CASSPGLREEGYNEQFF. V usage is TRBV13 and J usage is TRBJ2-1, with TRBD2 matching 8 bases. Germline trimming cut 6 bases from V and 3 bases from J; bases unmatched to any gene: 13. Germline values: CDR1 PRHDT, CDR2 FYEKMQ (reference sequence). The CDR3 spans 17 residues.

CDR3 loop: CASSLLGGNEQFF. CDR3 DNA: TGTGCCAGCAGCTTGCTAGGGGGAAATGAGCAGTTCTTC. The chain combines TRBV7-3 with TRBJ2-1; perhaps TRBD1 as D (6 bases). V lost 3 bases to trimming and J lost 7 bases, with 10 bases between them. Germline V gene sequence: CDR1 SGHTA, CDR2 FQGTGA. The CDR3 loop spans 13 amino acids.

The chain is built from TRBV7-9 and TRBJ2-4; perhaps TRBD1 as D (5 bases). Trimming shortened V by 6 bases and J by 4 bases, and 22 bases separated the two germline ends. This CDR3 has 17 amino acids. The germline CDR1 and CDR2 sequences are SEHNR and FQNEAQ (reference sequence). The CDR3 reads CASSSRAPGAKKNIQYF. The CDR3 DNA is TGTGCCAGCAGTTCCCGGGCTCCTGGGGCAAAAAAAAACATTCAGTACTTC.

This sequence joins TRBV4-3 and TRBJ2-7; 10 positions agree with TRBD1. In germline, CDR1 is LGHNA, CDR2 YSLEER. Trimming at V came to 3 bases and at J to 2 bases, leaving 7 bases not matched to a gene. The CDR3 is 16 amino acids. CDR3 loop: CASSQAGTGVTYEQYF. CDR3 nucleotides: TGCGCCAGCAGCCAGGCCGGGACAGGGGTAACCTACGAGCAGTACTTC.

This chain connects TRBV7-2 to TRBJ2-1, with D possibly being TRBD2 (5 bases). The CDR3 length is 15 residues. V lost 2 bases, J lost 3 bases, and 11 bases lay in between. Germline V lookup: CDR1 SGHTA, CDR2 FQGNSA. The CDR3 loop is CASSLYTGNYNEQFF. CDR3 nucleotides: TGTGCCAGCAGCTTATATACGGGAAACTACAATGAGCAGTTCTTC.

The chain joins TRBV5-4 to TRBJ2-7; 7 bases are a match to TRBD2. V lost 0 bases and J lost 6; bases outside the gene matches: 12. CDR1 and CDR2 (germline): SGHNT, YYREEE (reference sequence). The CDR3 is 16 amino acids. The DNA of the CDR3 is TGTGCCAGCAGCTTGGTCGGGGGGTCCTACTTTCGCGAGCAGTACTTC. Translation gives CASSLVGGSYFREQYF. The full variable domain, its missing parts supplied by reference TRBV5-4 and TRBJ2-7, is ETGVTQSPTHLIKTRGQQVTLRCSSQSGHNTVSWYQQALGQGPQFIFQYYREEENGRGNFPPRFSGLQFPNYSSELNVNALELDDSALYLCASSLVGGSYFREQYFGPGTRLTVT.

V is TRBV4-1 and J is TRBJ1-6, with 8 nucleotides matching TRBD1. This CDR3 comprises 15 residues. CDR1 is MGHRA, CDR2 YSYEKL, per germline. Germline trimming cut 2 bases from V and 7 bases from J; bases unmatched to any gene: 4. Written as DNA, the CDR3 is TGCGCCAGCAGCCAAATGGACAGGGAGAATTCACCCCTCCACTTT. Protein: CASSQMDRENSPLHF.

The CDR3 loop reads CASSLGGYKNTEAFF. The CDR3 DNA reads TGTGCCAGCAGCTTAGGGGGCTATAAGAACACTGAAGCTTTCTTT. The rearrangement joins TRBV7-2 to TRBJ1-1; D is possibly TRBD1 (5 bases). With 1 base removed from V and 1 base from J, the gap between germline ends came to 10 bases. Germline V gene lookup returns CDR1 SGHTA and CDR2 FQGNSA. The CDR3 sequence is 15 residues long.

In this sample, this clone turned up a few times. The V gene is TRBV5-1, the J gene TRBJ1-1; D may be TRBD1 (5 bases). V dropped 4 bases and J dropped 4 bases, with 14 bases sitting between them. The length of the CDR3 is 14 residues. The germline CDR1 and CDR2 sequences are SGHRS and YFSETQ. The CDR3 loop reads CASSLTGGVTEAFF. The CDR3 region has the DNA TGCGCCAGCAGCCTTACAGGAGGGGTCACTGAAGCTTTCTTT. The full variable domain, completed using reference TRBV5-1 and TRBJ1-1, is KAGVTQTPRYLIKTRGQQVTLSCSPISGHRSVSWYQQTPGQGLQFLFEYFSETQRNKGNFPGRFSGRQFSNSRSEMNVSTLELGDSALYLCASSLTGGVTEAFFGQGTRLTVV.

The chain recombines TRBV6-1 with TRBJ2-7; D is unclear. From germline, CDR1 is MNHNS and CDR2 SASEGT. Trimming removed 0 bases from V and 5 bases from J, with 14 bases in between. There are 15 residues in the CDR3. The CDR3 here is CASSEAPQVSHEQYF. CDR3 coding DNA: TGTGCCAGCAGTGAAGCCCCCCAGGTTTCACACGAGCAGTACTTC.

Comment on this clone: One end of the junction is discordant with germline, which a read error may explain. The rearrangement joins TRBV7-9 to TRBJ1-4; D is unclear. The CDR3 loop spans 15 amino acids. CDR1 is SEHNR and CDR2 is FQNEAQ in the germline V gene (reference sequence). CDR3 in amino acids: CSSSPPAEDNEKLFF. The CDR3, as DNA: TGTTCCAGCAGCCCCCCGGCGGAGGATAATGAAAAACTGTTTTTT. The complete variable domain, with remaining parts taken from reference TRBV7-9 and TRBJ1-4, reads DTGVSQNPRHKITKRGQNVTFRCDPISEHNRLYWYRQTLGQGPEFLTYFQNEAQLEKSRLLSDRFSAERPKGSFSTLEIQRTEQGDSAMYLCSSSPPAEDNEKLFFGSGTQLSVL.

CDR3 coding DNA: TGTGCCAGCAGCCTTGATCTAGCGGGAGCTCCCTACGAGCAGTACTTC. Its protein product is CASSLDLAGAPYEQYF. This rearrangement joins TRBV4-2 to TRBJ2-5, with 10 bases identical to TRBD2. Gene TRBJ2-7 matches the end of the DNA better, so the J call may be wrong. The V gene's germline CDR1 is LGHNA and CDR2 YNFKEQ. This CDR3 is built from 16 residues.

This chain uses TRBV29-1 with TRBJ2-5; 7 bases line up with TRBD1. V was pared by 7 bases and J by 1 base, with 6 bases of the junction left unmatched. CDR3 size: 13 residues. Germline CDR1 reads SQVTM; CDR2 reads ANQGSEA. CDR3 bases: TGCAGCGCCTCGGGACAGATCCAAGAGACCCAGTACTTC. Translating gives CSASGQIQETQYF.

This rearrangement joins TRBV19 to TRBJ1-2; TRBD1 matches 7 bases. CDR3 length: 13 amino acids. Trimming removed 5 bases from V and 6 bases from J; junction bases left unmatched: 6. Germline CDR1 and CDR2: LNHDA and SQIVND (reference sequence). The CDR3 region is CASSVTGVNGYTF. CDR3 nucleotide sequence: TGTGCCAGTAGTGTTACAGGGGTTAATGGCTACACCTTC.

The chain carries TRBV2 and TRBJ2-3, with 8 bases that match TRBD2. Germline CDR1 is SNHLY and CDR2 is FYNNEI. V lost 2 bases to trimming and J lost 2 bases; unmatched junction nucleotides: 6. The CDR3 spans 16 residues. In DNA form, the CDR3 reads TGTGCCAGCAGTGAAAAGAGCGGGGGCCCCACAGATACGCAGTATTTT. Protein sequence: CASSEKSGGPTDTQYF. The full variable domain, in which reference TRBV2 and TRBJ2-3 provide the parts outside the CDR3, is EPEVTQTPSHQVTQMGQEVILRCVPISNHLYFYWYRQILGQKVEFLVSFYNNEISEKSEIFDDQFSVERPDGSNFTLKIRSTKLEDSAMYFCASSEKSGGPTDTQYFGPGTRLTVL.

This rearrangement joins TRBV7-8 to TRBJ2-5, with a tentative D call TRBD2 (6 bases). The CDR3 has 14 amino acids. CDR1 is SGHVS and CDR2 is FQNEAQ in the germline V gene. Trimming took off 5 bases at V and 10 bases at J, with 20 bases between the two ends. The CDR3 region has the DNA TGTGCCAGCAGCCCAGAGGGCTCCAGGAGGGTCCAGTACTTC. It codes for CASSPEGSRRVQYF.

The chain carries TRBV4-3 and TRBJ1-2; a weak D match, TRBD1 (5 bases). CDR1 and CDR2 from the germline V gene are LGHNA and YSLEER. The V and J ends lost 3 bases and 0 bases respectively, with 8 bases between them. This CDR3 has 14 amino acids. CDR3: CASSHTRANYGYTF. The CDR3 bases are TGCGCCAGCAGCCACACCAGGGCTAACTATGGCTACACCTTC.

This clone has a handful of counts. This rearrangement joins TRBV19 to TRBJ1-5; 7 positions match TRBD1. The V gene end was trimmed by 7 bases and the J gene end by 3 bases; junction bases not matched to a gene: 6. The CDR3 has 14 amino acids. The germline gives CDR1 LNHDA, CDR2 SQIVND (reference sequence). CDR3 amino acids: CASKKQGNNQPQHF. The CDR3 nucleotides read TGTGCCAGTAAAAAACAGGGGAACAATCAGCCCCAGCATTTT.

V usage is TRBV4-2 and J usage is TRBJ2-5, with 11 nucleotides matching TRBD1. Germline values: CDR1 LGHNA, CDR2 YNFKEQ. V lost 5 bases, J lost 5 bases, and 4 bases stayed unmatched. This CDR3 contains 14 residues. The CDR3 sequence is CASSKGQGDETQYF. In nucleotides, the CDR3 is TGTGCCAGCAGCAAGGGACAGGGGGACGAGACCCAGTACTTC.

This chain connects TRBV5-1 to TRBJ2-1, with 7 bases lining up with TRBD1. With 4 bases clipped from V and 1 base from J, the junction kept 8 bases outside the gene matches. Germline V lookup: CDR1 SGHRS, CDR2 YFSETQ. CDR3 length: 16 amino acids. The CDR3, as DNA: TGCGCCAGCAGCCCTCGACAGGGATATTCCTACAATGAGCAGTTCTTC. It codes for CASSPRQGYSYNEQFF.

The rearrangement uses TRBV18 and TRBJ2-7, with D perhaps TRBD1 (7 bases). Germline V gene data show CDR1 as KGHSH and CDR2 as LQKENI. V shed 1 base and J shed 3 bases, with 13 bases lying between them. The CDR3 loop spans 15 amino acids. The CDR3 nucleotides read TGTGCCAGCTCACCACGGAACAGGGGAGGCTACGAGCAGTACTTC. Its protein is CASSPRNRGGYEQYF. The whole variable domain, remainder taken from reference TRBV18 and TRBJ2-7, is NAGVMQNPRHLVRRRGQEARLRCSPMKGHSHVYWYRQLPEEGLKFMVYLQKENIIDESGMPKERFSAEFPKEGPSILRIQQVVRGDSAAYFCASSPRNRGGYEQYFGPGTRLTVT.

The chain carries TRBV6-4 and TRBJ1-1; D might be TRBD1 (5 bases). Germline CDR1 is MRHNA and CDR2 is SNTAGT. This CDR3 comprises 13 residues. Trimming shortened V by 6 bases and J by 4 bases, and 12 bases separated the two germline ends. CDR3 DNA: TGTGCCAGCAGACTTCAGGGTGGCACTGAAGCTTTCTTT. Translation gives CASRLQGGTEAFF.